This T cell receptor (beta chain) was captured by sequencing in a study of CD8+ T cells in alopecia areata (dated by TCRdb to the late 2010s). With respect to the entire study: The treated patients took part in an open-label pilot trial in which moderate-to-severe alopecia areata was treated with oral tofacitinib at 5 to 10 mg twice daily. In humans, TCRbeta sequencing was performed on scalp tissue and on sorted CD4+ and CD8+ peripheral blood T cells from healthy controls and from patients with patchy or totalis/universalis alopecia areata. Tofacitinib was administered for 6 to 18 months, and 6 months of follow-up off drug were then conducted to assess delayed response and recurrence. Scalp clonality was compared across normal scalp (n=4), patchy alopecia areata scalp (n=8), and alopecia totalis/universalis scalp (n=8). Biopsies were taken from tofacitinib-treated patients at baseline and again at 4 and 24 weeks into treatment, and several of those patients also had a later scalp biopsy. RNA was extracted with the PAXgene miRNA kit for fixed scalp, the miRNeasy kit for PBMCs, and the RNeasy kit for mouse skin. TCRbeta CDR3 regions were amplified by immunoSEQ multiplex PCR with 35 Vbeta forward and 13 Jbeta reverse primers. The study used high-throughput TCRbeta sequencing to examine T cell clonal expansion in alopecia areata, in both the C3H/HeJ mouse model and human patients.

The time point label on this specimen signifies: baseline before oral tofacitinib. Peripheral blood and lesional scalp punch biopsies were obtained from patients with alopecia areata. After PBMCs were isolated by density centrifugation and stained for CD3, CD4 and CD8, a FACSAria was used to sort CD4+ and CD8+ T cells. CDR1 and CDR2, looked up from the germline V gene, are SNHLY and FYNNEI. CDR3 length: 13 amino acids, cysteine to phenylalanine. The DNA shown is the 39-base CDR3, in frame from base 1. At the junction V is shortened by 6 bases and J by 7 bases; bases outside the gene matches: 5. Libraries came from the immunoSEQ multiplex PCR assay. RNA was extracted from all samples and reverse transcribed into cDNA as template for TCR sequencing. SuperScript III was used to make first-strand cDNA, primed with a 2:1 mix of oligo-dT and random hexamers. A synthetic immune receptor repertoire was used to gauge amplification bias, and whatever bias remained was removed computationally. The original pipeline was this. Raw reads were preprocessed to remove errors, and CDR3 was defined according to IMGT conventions as the region from the conserved cysteine to phenylalanine. Clonality was calculated as 1 minus Shannon entropy normalized by log2 of the number of productive unique TCRs. CD4 or CD8 identity of scalp clones was inferred by cross-referencing scalp TCRbeta sequences with sorted blood CD4 and CD8 repertoires. TCRdb obtained this table from immuneACCESS and retained in-frame rearrangements with V and J assigned. These tables miss some clones; where compared with another copy, unresolved V genes account for less than half of the shortfall, and the remainder is unexplained. That table gives V, J and clone size, and the DNA gave D and trimming. For this sample there are some 180,000 clones; roughly 60% appear just once. The biggest ten clones account for 1.7% of the sample.

The sample holds one count of this clone. No cognate antigen has been identified for it. No much larger clonotype is one base removed from it; base qualities were not supplied. Findings and caveats that apply to the study as a whole: Unlike mouse skin, where gammadelta T cells dominate, normal human skin contains resident alphabeta T cells that get sequenced too, which complicates analysis of the scalp TCR repertoire. TCR sequences shared between patients were less clear than in mice, possibly partly because of HLA diversity in the patient population. Compared with normal scalp, lesional scalp, particularly in alopecia totalis/universalis, had higher clonality and more expanded CD8+ clones, which suggests antigenic drive.

This sequence originates from a human donor with alopecia areata. The chain employs TRBV2 and TRBJ1-5; TRBD1 agrees with 8 junctional bases. Sequencing was performed on CD4+ T cells sorted from blood, taken at week 0. Read as DNA, the sequence is TGTGCCAGCAGCGGACAGGGATCGCAGCCCCAGCATTTT. Its product reads: CASSGQGSQPQHF.